Following are 14 T cell receptor beta chains from one sample sequenced in a study of CD8 T cells in ankylosing spondylitis. These TCRs are of unknown antigen specificity. TCRdb passed the 5' RACE reads through MiXCR, listing each CDR3 protein once. The profile shows roughly 440,000 distinct CDR3 sequences, roughly 15% of them singletons. Study-level points and caveats: Ankylosing spondylitis blood appeared to be characterized by a TCR beta motif of 8 or 9 highly homologous variants.

Source material: blood, either unsorted or a sorted T cell fraction (not recorded which). The receptors were sampled from a male donor with ankylosing spondylitis.

This sequence joins TRBV6-1 and TRBJ1-4; TRBD1 is a possible D gene (6 bases). The germline CDR1 and CDR2 sequences are MNHNS and SASEGT. This CDR3 is built from 15 residues. Trimming left V 2 bases short and J 7 bases short, with 14 bases between. CDR3 bases: TGTGCCAGCAGTGAACCCACAGGGATCGCTGAAAAACTGTTTTTT. This encodes CASSEPTGIAEKLFF.

The V gene is TRBV11-2, the J gene TRBJ2-7, with D uncertain. Germline CDR1 reads SGHAT; CDR2 reads FQNNGV. The CDR3 is 11 residues long. Trimming shortened V by 7 bases and J by 3 bases, and 7 bases separated the two germline ends. In DNA form, the CDR3 reads TGTGCCAGCAACTCCGACTACGAGCAGTACTTC. Protein sequence: CASNSDYEQYF.

This clonotype has a handful of counts. The chain is built from TRBV27 and TRBJ1-6; D may be TRBD1 (6 bases). Germline assignment: CDR1 MNHEY and CDR2 SMNVEV (reference sequence). Trimming took off 5 bases at V and 10 bases at J, with 18 bases between the two ends. The CDR3 totals 15 residues. The CDR3 region is CASSPEGGRYSPLHF. The CDR3 DNA sequence: TGTGCCAGCAGTCCTGAGGGGGGGCGATACTCACCCCTCCACTTT.

The chain has TRBV24-1 and TRBJ2-2; no reliable D call. The CDR3 has 12 residues. V was pared by 4 bases and J by 7 bases, with 6 bases between. CDR1 is KGHDR, CDR2 SFDVKD, per germline. CDR3 DNA sequence: TGTGCCACCAGTGACCCCCTCGGGGAGCTGTTTTTT. Its protein product is CATSDPLGELFF.

This clonotype was seen a few times. The chain recombines TRBV20-1 with TRBJ2-7; D gene ambiguous. Germline V gene lookup returns CDR1 DFQATT and CDR2 SNEGSKA (reference sequence). This CDR3 contains 14 residues. The V end lost 1 base, the J end lost 5 bases, and 15 bases lay between the germline ends. The CDR3 DNA is TGCAGTGCTAGAGGAGGACCGTCCATCCACGAGCAGTACTTC. It yields the protein CSARGGPSIHEQYF.

At least ten counts were recorded for this clonotype. V is TRBV12-3 or TRBV12-4 and J is TRBJ2-3, with D possibly TRBD1 on 6 matching bases. The CDR3 has 14 amino acids. Trimming pared 1 base from V and 1 base from J, leaving 6 bases between. DNA for the CDR3: TGTGCCAGCAGTTTAGGGGGGCGCACAGATACGCAGTATTTT. As protein: CASSLGGRTDTQYF.

The chain's CDR3 is CSARDDRGTNEKLFF. In DNA, the CDR3 is TGCAGTGCTAGAGATGACCGGGGGACTAATGAAAAACTGTTTTTT. The rearrangement uses TRBV20-1 and TRBJ1-4, with D perhaps matching TRBD1 (5 bases). The V gene's germline CDR1 is DFQATT and CDR2 SNEGSKA (reference sequence). This CDR3 contains 15 residues. Trimming removed 0 bases at V and 2 bases at J, with 10 bases between.

This clonotype has a single count. This chain connects TRBV15 to TRBJ2-6; D remains ambiguous. The CDR3 covers 16 residues. Germline V gene lookup returns CDR1 LNHNV and CDR2 YYDKDF (reference sequence). The V gene lost 4 bases and the J gene lost 4 bases, with 14 bases spanning the gap. CDR3 region: CATSTIAARGANVLTF. CDR3 sequence (DNA): TGTGCCACCAGCACGATTGCAGCAAGGGGGGCCAACGTCCTGACTTTC.

This chain connects TRBV5-6 to TRBJ2-7; 8 bases line up with TRBD1. The length of the CDR3 is 15 residues. Trimming cost V 0 bases and J 3 bases; bases outside gene matches: 5. Germline lookup yields CDR1 SGHDT and CDR2 YYEEEE. The CDR3 protein is CASSLESDRGYEQYF. CDR3 in DNA: TGTGCCAGCAGCTTGGAAAGTGACAGGGGCTACGAGCAGTACTTC. Using reference TRBV5-6 and TRBJ2-7 for the parts outside the CDR3, the full variable domain is DAGVTQSPTHLIKTRGQQVTLRCSPKSGHDTVSWYQQALGQGPQFIFQYYEEEERQRGNFPDRFSGHQFPNYSSELNVNALLLGDSALYLCASSLESDRGYEQYFGPGTRLTVT.

V gene TRBV20-1 combines with J gene TRBJ1-5; tentatively, D is TRBD1 (6 bases). The V gene lost 6 bases and the J gene lost 7 bases, with 13 bases spanning the gap. Germline values: CDR1 DFQATT, CDR2 SNEGSKA (reference sequence). The CDR3 spans 12 residues. The CDR3 DNA is TGCAGTGCGTTTCCGGGGGGCCAGCCCCAGCATTTT. Protein product: CSAFPGGQPQHF.

The chain is built from TRBV29-1 and TRBJ1-2, with a possible D match to TRBD1 (6 bases). The V gene's germline CDR1 is SQVTM and CDR2 ANQGSEA. V lost 0 bases, J lost 5 bases, and 19 bases lay in between. The CDR3 loop spans 16 amino acids. CDR3 sequence (DNA): TGCAGCGTTGAAGATCTTCCCAGGGGCAGACATTATGGCTACACCTTC. It translates to CSVEDLPRGRHYGYTF.

The V gene is TRBV6-1, the J gene TRBJ2-2; possibly TRBD1 for D (5 bases). The CDR3 length is 15 residues. CDR1 MNHNS and CDR2 SASEGT come from the germline V gene. The ends were cut back, 2 bases at V and 4 bases at J, with 11 bases in the middle. The CDR3 is CASSEMAGSTGELFF. CDR3 sequence (DNA): TGTGCCAGCAGTGAAATGGCAGGGTCCACCGGGGAGCTGTTTTTT.

The rearrangement links TRBV5-1 to TRBJ2-7; 8 bases map to TRBD1. The length of the CDR3 is 13 residues. Losses at the gene ends were 6 bases for V and 2 bases for J; bases not matched to a gene: 4. CDR1 and CDR2 (germline): SGHRS, YFSETQ. The CDR3 reads CASNGQGPYEQYF. As DNA, the CDR3 is TGCGCCAGCAACGGACAGGGCCCCTACGAGCAGTACTTC. Drawing the rest from reference TRBV5-1 and TRBJ2-7, the complete variable domain is KAGVTQTPRYLIKTRGQQVTLSCSPISGHRSVSWYQQTPGQGLQFLFEYFSETQRNKGNFPGRFSGRQFSNSRSEMNVSTLELGDSALYLCASNGQGPYEQYFGPGTRLTVT.

This clonotype was observed at least ten times. The genes are TRBV12-3 or TRBV12-4 and TRBJ1-2; TRBD1 aligns across 8 bases. CDR3 length: 14 amino acids. J lost 3 bases, V lost 5 bases, and 5 bases had no gene match. In DNA form, the CDR3 reads TGTGCCAGCAGTCGGACAGGGTTGGACTATGGCTACACCTTC. This sequence encodes CASSRTGLDYGYTF.